This T cell receptor (beta chain) was retrieved from a study of cytomegalovirus exposure and HLA in healthy donors. In the PCR, 60 Vbeta and 13 Jbeta primers were used. Clones were read by immunoSEQ multiplex PCR, and TCRdb kept only the in-frame ones, dropping some. This listing includes 150,000 or so clones. The length of the CDR3 is 16 residues. The V end was cut by 1 base, the J end by 5 bases, with 15 bases between. Germline V gives CDR1 LNHNV, CDR2 YYDKDF (reference sequence). Sequenced sample: PBMCs. This clonotype was obtained from a man aged 25-45 years in good health and CMV-seronegative. V and J are TRBV15 and TRBJ2-1; maybe TRBD1 (7 bases). The CDR3 spells CATSRVIGRGDNEQFF. The CDR3 coding sequence is TGTGCCACCAGCAGAGTAATCGGCAGGGGGGACAATGAGCAGTTCTTC.